Listed below are T cell receptor beta chains from one sample, sequenced in a study of blood T cell repertoires in COVID-19. The data were produced by immunoSEQ multiplex PCR, yet TCRdb's version contains in-frame clones alone and is incomplete. The data show roughly 80,000 clones, roughly 91% seen once. Sequenced: peripheral blood. The receptors come from a woman aged 50 to 60 in a cohort sampled during active COVID-19. Each CDR3 is given with its conserved first and last residue. The D gene is left open where the match is weak. Expanded clones get a size class; other rows say once, few or many, or leave the size out.

TRBJ1-1 few TRBV6-5 NA TGTGCCAGCAGTTACTCGAGCGCGGTAATGAACACTGAAGCTTTCTTT CASSYSSAVMNTEAFF
TRBJ2-4 NA TRBV2 TRBD2 TGTGCCAGCAGGGCCTCTAGCGGGTTGAACATTCAGTACTTC CASRASSGLNIQYF
TRBJ2-2 NA TRBV7-2 TRBD1 TGTGCCAGCAGCTTAGAGGGGGCGGGGAACACCGGGGAGCTGTTTTTT CASSLEGAGNTGELFF
TRBJ2-1 NA TRBV5-4 NA TGTGCCAGCAGCCATCCACCACTGACAGGATACAATGAGCAGTTCTTC CASSHPPLTGYNEQFF
TRBJ2-3 NA TRBV4-1 TRBD1 TGCGCCAGCAGCCAAGGGACAGGGTCCCGAGGTACGCAGTATTTT CASSQGTGSRGTQYF
TRBJ2-7 NA TRBV6-5 TRBD1 TGTGCCAGCAGTTATCGGGACAGGGGTTCCTACGAGCAGTACTTC CASSYRDRGSYEQYF
TRBJ1-6 NA TRBV10-3 TRBD1 TGTGCCATCAGTGAACAGGGGACTAATTCACCCCTCCACTTT CAISEQGTNSPLHF
TRBJ2-2 NA TRBV4-1 NA TGCGCCAGCAGCCAAGAACGGGGGGCAGGGACCGGGGAGCTGTTTTTT CASSQERGAGTGELFF
TRBJ2-1 NA TRBV21-1 NA TGTGCCAGCAGCAAAAGGGGACAGGGGCCTAGCGGGGGTCTCTACAATGAGCAGTTCTTC CASSKRGQGPSGGLYNEQFF
TRBJ2-1 NA TRBV14 NA TGTGCCAGCAGCACCTTAGGGGGCTCCTACAATGAGCAGTTCTTC CASSTLGGSYNEQFF
TRBJ1-2 NA TRBV3-1/TRBV3-2 TRBD1 TGTGCCAGCAGCCAATACGACAGGGGAGGTGATGGCTACACCTTC CASSQYDRGGDGYTF
TRBJ1-4 NA TRBV2 TRBD1 TGTGCCAGCTCACCGACAGGGGGCATTGAAAAACTGTTTTTT CASSPTGGIEKLFF
TRBJ2-7 NA TRBV5-4 TRBD1 TGTGCCAGCAGCTCCGGGACAGCGCCCTACGAGCAGTACTTC CASSSGTAPYEQYF
TRBJ2-2 NA TRBV5-1 NA TGCGCCAGCAGCCTGGGGCGGTCGGACGGGGAGCTGTTTTTT CASSLGRSDGELFF
TRBJ2-7 NA TRBV5-1 TRBD2 TGCGCCAGCAGCTTGGGTGGCGGGAGAGAGAACGAGCAGTACTTC CASSLGGGRENEQYF
TRBJ2-3 NA TRBV19 NA TGTGCCAGCTCCCCCTTGGGCCGGCCAGATACGCAGTATTTT CASSPLGRPDTQYF
TRBJ2-3 NA TRBV12-3/TRBV12-4 NA TGTGCCAGCAGTTTAAGTCACTTAGATACGCAGTATTTT CASSLSHLDTQYF
TRBJ2-3 NA TRBV7-9 NA TGTGCCAGCAGCTTAGTCGAGGTCAGGGGAACAGATACGCAGTATTTT CASSLVEVRGTDTQYF
TRBJ1-1 NA TRBV5-1 NA TGCGCCAGCAGCTTGTCTGGACCGAGGGTGAGCACTGAAGCTTTCTTT CASSLSGPRVSTEAFF
TRBJ2-1 NA TRBV5-1 NA TGCGCCAGCAGCTTCACAGGTAATGAGCAGTTCTTC CASSFTGNEQFF
TRBJ2-7 NA TRBV28 TRBD1 TGTGCCAGCAGTCCCGGGACAGGGGCCTACGAGCAGTACTTC CASSPGTGAYEQYF
TRBJ2-7 NA TRBV21-1 NA TGTGCCAGCAGCAAAAGGAGGACAGGAAGCTCCTACGAGCAGTACTTC CASSKRRTGSSYEQYF
TRBJ2-1 NA TRBV5-4 TRBD1 TGTGCCAGCAGCTTGGAGGGGGCCACTTACAATGAGCAGTTCTTC CASSLEGATYNEQFF
TRBJ2-5 NA TRBV5-1 NA TGCGCCAGCAATCGGGGGGCAGGGGGCGGCCAAGAGACCCAGTACTTC CASNRGAGGGQETQYF
TRBJ2-3 NA TRBV7-2 NA TGTGCCAGCAGCTTGTGGGTGACTACGGGCCCTACGGATACGCAGTATTTT CASSLWVTTGPTDTQYF
TRBJ2-1 NA TRBV6-2/TRBV6-3 NA TGTGCCAGCAGCCGCCGAGGACTAAGCTCCTACAATGAGCAGTTCTTC CASSRRGLSSYNEQFF
TRBJ1-2 NA TRBV2 NA TGTGCCAGCAGTGAAGCCTCTTCCCCCTATGGCTACACCTTC CASSEASSPYGYTF
TRBJ2-1 NA TRBV7-9 TRBD2 TGTGCCAGCAGCTCGCTAGCGGGAGTGCCTAGCTCCTACAATGAGCAGTTCTTC CASSSLAGVPSSYNEQFF
TRBJ1-2 NA TRBV9 NA TGTGCCAGCAGCGTACGTCCTTCGGACTATGGCTACACCTTC CASSVRPSDYGYTF
TRBJ2-3 NA TRBV5-5 TRBD1 TGTGCCAGCAGCTTGTCCAGGGGGCCAGATACGCAGTATTTT CASSLSRGPDTQYF
TRBJ2-2 once TRBV29-1 NA TGCAGCGTTGCTGCCTTCGGCACCGGGGAGCTGTTTTTT CSVAAFGTGELFF
TRBJ1-1 NA TRBV2 NA TGTGCCAGCAGTGTCTTCACTGAAGCTTTCTTT CASSVFTEAFF
TRBJ1-6 few TRBV3-1/TRBV3-2 TRBD1 TGTGCCAGCAGTCCAATCCTGACAGGGGGGAATTCACCCCTCCACTTT CASSPILTGGNSPLHF
TRBJ1-6 NA TRBV6-5 NA TGTGCCAGCAGTTACTCCTCCAGAAGAACTAATTCACCCCTCCACTTT CASSYSSRRTNSPLHF
TRBJ1-4 NA TRBV7-9 NA TGTGCCAGCACCCTTTCTACAGGGATTAATGAAAAACTGTTTTTT CASTLSTGINEKLFF
TRBJ1-2 NA TRBV6-5 TRBD1 TGTGCCAGCACCCAGGGGGCCGGCTACACCTTC CASTQGAGYTF
TRBJ2-4 NA TRBV7-2 TRBD2 TGTGCCAGCAGCCCCTGGACTAGCGGGAGTCAAAACATTCAGTACTTC CASSPWTSGSQNIQYF
TRBJ1-5 NA TRBV12-3/TRBV12-4 NA TGTGCCAGCAGTTCCGAATCAGGGCCCCAGCATTTT CASSSESGPQHF
TRBJ1-2 NA TRBV10-3 NA TGTGCCATCAGCGGATCAGGGGAAATCGATGGCTACACCTTC CAISGSGEIDGYTF
TRBJ2-3 NA TRBV5-5 TRBD2 TGTGCCAGCAGCGCTCTAGCGGGGACAGATACGCAGTATTTT CASSALAGTDTQYF
TRBJ2-2 NA TRBV27 NA TGTGCCACCATGCTGGGGGCCATTAACGGGGAGCTGTTTTTT CATMLGAINGELFF
TRBJ2-2 NA TRBV9 TRBD1 TGTGCCAGCAGCGTAGATCCCAGGGGGCTTGGCACCGGGGAGCTGTTTTTT CASSVDPRGLGTGELFF
TRBJ2-1 NA TRBV5-4 NA TGTGCCAGCAGCACAGGGCTTATATCCTACAATGAGCAGTTCTTC CASSTGLISYNEQFF
TRBJ2-7 NA TRBV11-2 NA TGTGCCAGCAGCTTAGAGGATGCGGCCAAGGAGCAGTACTTC CASSLEDAAKEQYF
TRBJ1-1 once TRBV2 NA TGTGCCAGCAGTGAAGCGCTTCGGGGGGCTCCAAAGGACACTGAAGCTTTCTTT CASSEALRGAPKDTEAFF
TRBJ2-2 NA TRBV5-1 NA TGCGCCAGCAGCTTGGCCGGCAGGGGGAACACCGGGGAGCTGTTTTTT CASSLAGRGNTGELFF
TRBJ2-1 NA TRBV11-3 TRBD2 TGTGCCAGCAGCTCTAGCGGGGGGTTTTATAATGAGCAGTTCTTC CASSSSGGFYNEQFF
TRBJ2-1 once TRBV6-5 NA TGTGCCAGCAGTCCCAGCGGTTCAGGAAATGAGCAGTTCTTC CASSPSGSGNEQFF
TRBJ1-2 NA TRBV5-6 NA TGTGCCAGCAGCGTCGACAGATCCTATGGCTACACCTTC CASSVDRSYGYTF
TRBJ2-5 NA TRBV5-1 TRBD2 TGCGCCAGCAGCTCAGCTACCGACGGGAGGGAGACCCAGTACTTC CASSSATDGRETQYF
TRBJ2-7 NA TRBV5-1 TRBD1 TGCGCCAGCAGACGAAGTACCGGACAGGACGAGCAGTACTTC CASRRSTGQDEQYF
TRBJ2-7 NA TRBV25-1 TRBD1 TGTGCCAGTCATGACAGGGATGAGCAGTACTTC CASHDRDEQYF
TRBJ1-6 NA TRBV25-1 NA TGTGCCAGCAGTGAAGATTTAGAGAATTCACCCCTCCACTTT CASSEDLENSPLHF